These T cell receptor beta chains were read from a single sample in a study of beta chain features in type 1 diabetes. Profiling relied on immunoSEQ multiplex PCR, and the TCRdb table lists in-frame clones only, not all of them. The sample has about 290,000 clones, about 8% seen once; the top ten hold roughly 0.94%. Sequences were obtained from central memory CD4+ T cells from blood. These receptors were taken from a woman aged 18-29 years in good health. Both conserved end residues are trimmed from each CDR3. A D gene is named only where the DNA matches it firmly.

v_gene: TRBV4-3
d_gene: -
CDR3aa: ASSQVPGDEQF

v_gene: TRBV10-3
d_gene: -
CDR3aa: AISESTAAGKAYEQY

v_gene: TRBV27
d_gene: -
CDR3aa: ASSLNGGQGTQY

v_gene: TRBV7-2
d_gene: -
CDR3aa: ASSLVGRVGAF

v_gene: TRBV4-2
d_gene: TRBD1
CDR3aa: ASSQDQRQGGYYGYT

v_gene: TRBV15
d_gene: -
CDR3aa: AASRDSSGTDTQY

v_gene: TRBV29-1
d_gene: -
CDR3aa: SQTGYEQY

v_gene: TRBV30
d_gene: TRBD1
CDR3aa: AWSGTGRTYEQY

v_gene: TRBV7-3
d_gene: TRBD1
CDR3aa: ASSLDRANSPLH

v_gene: TRBV12-5
d_gene: TRBD2
CDR3aa: ASGSGLAGVEQF

v_gene: TRBV9
d_gene: -
CDR3aa: ASSSTSQETQY

v_gene: TRBV4-1
d_gene: TRBD1
CDR3aa: ASSQDLAGGADTQY

v_gene: TRBV7-3
d_gene: -
CDR3aa: ASSYSVNTGELF

v_gene: TRBV5-1
d_gene: -
CDR3aa: ASSLQGDTQY

v_gene: TRBV5-4
d_gene: TRBD2
CDR3aa: ASSLAGVGQETQY

v_gene: TRBV29-1
d_gene: -
CDR3aa: SVVPSGTEAF

v_gene: TRBV6-5
d_gene: -
CDR3aa: ASHRMNTEAF

v_gene: TRBV5-4
d_gene: -
CDR3aa: ASRVGGAGTGELF

v_gene: TRBV30
d_gene: TRBD1
CDR3aa: AWSATGPGQPQH

v_gene: TRBV7-8
d_gene: -
CDR3aa: ASSGQGFDTGELF

v_gene: TRBV11-2
d_gene: -
CDR3aa: ASRAASDEQF

v_gene: TRBV29-1
d_gene: -
CDR3aa: SVGTSTEAF

v_gene: TRBV30
d_gene: -
CDR3aa: AWSVLVFKDSYT

v_gene: TRBV7-3
d_gene: -
CDR3aa: ASSLEGGVTEAF

v_gene: TRBV30
d_gene: -
CDR3aa: AWSDGSNQPQH

v_gene: TRBV11-1
d_gene: -
CDR3aa: ASRGASPYNEQF

v_gene: TRBV9
d_gene: -
CDR3aa: ASSASGAQAGELF

v_gene: TRBV28
d_gene: -
CDR3aa: ASSFLSGGYGYT

v_gene: TRBV7-7
d_gene: -
CDR3aa: ASSRRTYEQY

v_gene: TRBV2
d_gene: TRBD1
CDR3aa: ASSERGRDQPQH

v_gene: TRBV7-2
d_gene: -
CDR3aa: ARNRVSNTGELF

v_gene: TRBV4-2
d_gene: TRBD1
CDR3aa: ASSQGASGTGMGKLF

v_gene: TRBV18
d_gene: -
CDR3aa: ASSSFGDEQF

v_gene: TRBV29-1
d_gene: -
CDR3aa: SVRDRRGTDTQY

v_gene: TRBV5-1
d_gene: TRBD1
CDR3aa: ASSFLTGVDEAF

v_gene: TRBV2
d_gene: -
CDR3aa: ASSEVNGPLH

v_gene: TRBV5-1
d_gene: -
CDR3aa: ASSQQPKTVGETQY

v_gene: TRBV5-8
d_gene: TRBD1
CDR3aa: ASSRDPGGNSPLH